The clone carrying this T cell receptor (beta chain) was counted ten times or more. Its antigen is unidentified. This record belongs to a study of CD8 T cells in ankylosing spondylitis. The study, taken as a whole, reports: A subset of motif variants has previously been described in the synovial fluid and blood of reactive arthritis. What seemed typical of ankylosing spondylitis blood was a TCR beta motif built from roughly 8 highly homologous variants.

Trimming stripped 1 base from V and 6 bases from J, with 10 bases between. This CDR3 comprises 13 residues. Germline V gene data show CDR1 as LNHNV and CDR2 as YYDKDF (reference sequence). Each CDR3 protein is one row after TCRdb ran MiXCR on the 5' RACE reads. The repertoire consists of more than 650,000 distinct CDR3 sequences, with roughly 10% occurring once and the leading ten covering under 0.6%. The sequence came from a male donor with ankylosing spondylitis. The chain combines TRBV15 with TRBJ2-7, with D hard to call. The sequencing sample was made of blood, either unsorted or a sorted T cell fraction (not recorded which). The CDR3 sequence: CATSRAPVVEQYF. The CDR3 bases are TGTGCCACCAGCAGAGCTCCCGTGGTCGAGCAGTACTTC.